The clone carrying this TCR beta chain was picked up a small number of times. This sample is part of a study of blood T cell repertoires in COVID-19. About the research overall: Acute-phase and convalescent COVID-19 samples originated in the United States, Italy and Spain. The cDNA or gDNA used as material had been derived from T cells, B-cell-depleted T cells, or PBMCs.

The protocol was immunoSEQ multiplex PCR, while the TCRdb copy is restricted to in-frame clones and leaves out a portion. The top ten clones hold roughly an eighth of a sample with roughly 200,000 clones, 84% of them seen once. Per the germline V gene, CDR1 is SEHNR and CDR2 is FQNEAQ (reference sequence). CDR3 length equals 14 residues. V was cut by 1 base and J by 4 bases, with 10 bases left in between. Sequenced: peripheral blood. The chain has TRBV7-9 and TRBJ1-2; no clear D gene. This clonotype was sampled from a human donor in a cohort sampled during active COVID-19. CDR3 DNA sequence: TGTGCCAGCAGCTTAGAAACAGCTGTCTATGGCTACACCTTC. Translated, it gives CASSLETAVYGYTF.